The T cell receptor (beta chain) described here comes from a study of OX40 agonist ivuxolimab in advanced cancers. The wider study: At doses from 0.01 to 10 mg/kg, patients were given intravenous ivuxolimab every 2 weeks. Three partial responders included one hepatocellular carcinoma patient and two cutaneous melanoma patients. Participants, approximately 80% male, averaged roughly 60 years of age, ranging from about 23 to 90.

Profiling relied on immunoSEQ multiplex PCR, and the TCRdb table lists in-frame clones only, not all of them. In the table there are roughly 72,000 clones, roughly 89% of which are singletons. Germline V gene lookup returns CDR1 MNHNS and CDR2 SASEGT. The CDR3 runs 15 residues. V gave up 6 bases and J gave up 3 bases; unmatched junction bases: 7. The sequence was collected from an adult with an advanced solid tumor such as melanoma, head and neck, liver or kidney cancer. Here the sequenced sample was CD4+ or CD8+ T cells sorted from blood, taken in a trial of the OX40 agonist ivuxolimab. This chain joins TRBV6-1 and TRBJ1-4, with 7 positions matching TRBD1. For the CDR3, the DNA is TGTGCCAGCAGCCGCAGGGGGGTCCCTAATGAAAAACTGTTTTTT. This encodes CASSRRGVPNEKLFF.